This T cell receptor beta chain stems from a study of cytomegalovirus exposure and HLA in healthy donors. Study-level information: Sequencing of about 179 million T cells in an earlier analysis found 95 million to 120 million unique TCR beta sequences.

V lost 6 bases to trimming and J lost 2 bases; unmatched junction nucleotides: 4. CDR3 size: 15 residues. Per the germline V gene, CDR1 is MNHNY and CDR2 is SVGAGI (reference sequence). 60 Vbeta and 13 Jbeta primers were used in PCR. Clones were read by immunoSEQ multiplex PCR, and TCRdb kept only the in-frame ones, dropping some. The sample records under 200,000 clones, around 74% being singletons. The rearrangement links TRBV6-6 to TRBJ2-3, with 11 bases matching TRBD2. The sequencing input was PBMCs. This receptor was taken from a man aged 18 to 35 in good health and CMV-seronegative. CDR3 sequence reads: CASSRGLADTDTQYF. The CDR3 DNA reads TGTGCCAGCAGCCGGGGACTAGCGGACACAGATACGCAGTATTTT.